The rows below give T cell receptor beta chains drawn from one sample of a study. TCRdb processed the 5' RACE reads anew with MiXCR; each CDR3 protein has one entry. The sample records 4,500 to 6,000 distinct CDR3 sequences, under 80% being singletons. The sequenced sample consisted of Tregs sorted from blood. Receptors originate from a female donor with breast cancer. Both conserved end residues are part of each CDR3. A D gene is named only where the DNA matches it firmly. Rows give clone size only sometimes, using once, few, many, or a class for an expanded clone.

TRBV5-1	.	TRBJ2-2	TRBD2	TGCGCCAGCACCTCCCTTGGACTAGCGGGGTATAGGGGGGAGCTGTTTTTT	CASTSLGLAGYRGELFF
TRBV5-1	.	TRBJ2-3	.	TGCGCCAGCAGCTTGAGTCCGCATACGCAGTATTTT	CASSLSPHTQYF
TRBV6-6	.	TRBJ1-1	TRBD1	TGTGCCAGCAGCTCAGGGGGCGGGTACACTGAAGCTCTCTTT	CASSSGGGYTEALF
TRBV4-2	few	TRBJ2-7	.	TGTGCCAGCAGCCAAGAGGCAGGGAATCGCCACGAGCAGTACTTC	CASSQEAGNRHEQYF
TRBV29-1	.	TRBJ2-1	.	TGCAGCGTTGGGTTGTTGAGGACAGTATACAATGAGCAGTTCTTC	CSVGLLRTVYNEQFF
TRBV10-1	.	TRBJ2-2	.	TGCGCCAGCAGTGCCGACAGTAGGACCGGGGAGCTGTTTTTT	CASSADSRTGELFF
TRBV15	.	TRBJ2-7	TRBD1	TGTGCCACCAGCAGGAGGACAGGGGGGGTCGACGAGCAGTACTTC	CATSRRTGGVDEQYF
TRBV29-1	few	TRBJ1-1	TRBD1	TGCAGCGTAGTCCACAGGGGGCAAGGCACTGAAGCTTTCTTT	CSVVHRGQGTEAFF
TRBV7-6	.	TRBJ2-1	.	TGTGCCAGCAGCTACAAAGCGGAGAGCTCCCACAATGAGCAGTTCTTC	CASSYKAESSHNEQFF
TRBV12-3/TRBV12-4	.	TRBJ2-3	.	TGTGCCAGCGGACAATCCCTAGATACGCAGTATTTT	CASGQSLDTQYF
TRBV5-1	.	TRBJ2-2	TRBD2	TGCGCCAGCAGCTCCCTTGGCCCGGCGGGGGGCCGAAGCGGGGAGCTGTTTTTT	CASSSLGPAGGRSGELFF
TRBV4-1	.	TRBJ2-7	.	TGCGCCAGCAGCCAAGAACTTGGGAAGGGATCCTACGAGCAGTACTTC	CASSQELGKGSYEQYF
TRBV7-3	few	TRBJ2-1	.	TGTGCCAGCAGCTTAGCGGGGATCTCCTACAATGAGCAGTTCTTC	CASSLAGISYNEQFF
TRBV5-6	.	TRBJ2-7	.	TGTGCCAGCAGCTTGGGCTATATGGGCTCCTACGAGCAGTACTTC	CASSLGYMGSYEQYF
TRBV25-1	.	TRBJ2-1	.	TGTGCCAGCAGTGAAGTAGGGCTAGGCAATGAGCAGTTCTTC	CASSEVGLGNEQFF
TRBV12-3/TRBV12-4	few	TRBJ1-1	.	TGTGCCAGCAGTTTACTACCAAACACTGAAGCTTTCTTT	CASSLLPNTEAFF
TRBV6-6	.	TRBJ1-1	.	TGTGCCAGTACCCCGGGCTCTGAAGCTTTCTTT	CASTPGSEAFF
TRBV4-1	.	TRBJ1-1	.	TGCGCCAGCAGCCATAGAGGGGCGAACACTGAAGCTTTCTTT	CASSHRGANTEAFF
TRBV4-1	few	TRBJ2-7	.	TGCGCCAGCAGCCAAGCTGGGTGGGCAGTGAGCTCCTACGAGCAGTACTTC	CASSQAGWAVSSYEQYF
TRBV29-1	.	TRBJ1-1	.	TGCAGCGTTGAATACCAGGGGTTGGCGCCCGAAGCTTTCTTT	CSVEYQGLAPEAFF
TRBV12-5	.	TRBJ2-7	.	TGTGCTAGTGGTAACACAGGGATGTCGTACGAGCAGTACTTC	CASGNTGMSYEQYF
TRBV9	.	TRBJ2-1	.	TGTGCCACCTCGAGAGGGAGTTCCTACAATGAGCAGTTCTTC	CATSRGSSYNEQFF
TRBV7-9	.	TRBJ2-5	.	TGTGCCAGCAGCTCCTTTTCGGGGGCGGGTAATCAAGAGACCCAGTACTTC	CASSSFSGAGNQETQYF
TRBV29-1	.	TRBJ2-5	.	TGCAGCGCCCAGGCTTCCCAAGAGACCCAGTACTTC	CSAQASQETQYF
TRBV28	.	TRBJ2-7	.	TGTGCCAGCAACCTAAGAGGGGAATACGAGCAGTACTTC	CASNLRGEYEQYF
TRBV5-1	.	TRBJ1-5	.	TGCGCCAGCAGCTTGTCCCAGGGGCAGCCCCAGCATTTT	CASSLSQGQPQHF
TRBV20-1	.	TRBJ1-2	TRBD1	TGCAGTGCGGTCCCGGGACAGGGCATAGGCTACACCTTC	CSAVPGQGIGYTF
TRBV27	.	TRBJ2-7	.	TGTGCCAGCAGTTTAGGGACAAGGGGCGGCGAGCAGTACTTC	CASSLGTRGGEQYF
TRBV15	.	TRBJ1-5	.	TGTGCCACCAGCGGAGATCTGGGGGTGAATCAGCCCCAGCATTTT	CATSGDLGVNQPQHF
TRBV20-1	.	TRBJ2-3	.	TGCAGTGCTAGCGAGACACCGAGCACAGATACGCAGTATTTT	CSASETPSTDTQYF
TRBV7-9	.	TRBJ2-1	.	TGTGCCAGCGCCAACCCGGATTGGACGGAGGATGAGCAGTTCTTC	CASANPDWTEDEQFF
TRBV5-1	.	TRBJ2-5	TRBD2	TGCGCCAGCAGCTTGGCCCCCGGGACTAGGAGTCAAGAGACCCAGTACTTC	CASSLAPGTRSQETQYF
TRBV7-6	once	TRBJ2-1	TRBD2	TGTGCCAGCCGCTTAGAGGCGGGAGGACGAAACAATGAGCAGTTCTTC	CASRLEAGGRNNEQFF
TRBV5-1	.	TRBJ1-1	.	TGCGCCAGCAGCTTGAGCCTGGACGGGAACACTGAAGCTTTCTTT	CASSLSLDGNTEAFF
TRBV4-1	once	TRBJ2-7	TRBD1	TGCGCCAGCAGCCACCTACCCGGACAGGGGGCTTACGAGCAGTACTTC	CASSHLPGQGAYEQYF
TRBV7-6	.	TRBJ2-1	.	TGTGCCAGCAGCTTAGCGGGAGGCCCCTACAATGAGCAGTTCTTC	CASSLAGGPYNEQFF
TRBV7-6	.	TRBJ2-7	.	TGTGCCAGCAGCTTAGTTCCAGGAAGCTCCTACGAGCAGTACTTC	CASSLVPGSSYEQYF
TRBV12-3/TRBV12-4	.	TRBJ1-1	.	TGTGCCAGCATCTATATACCCGGACAGCAGTACACTGAAGCTTTCTTT	CASIYIPGQQYTEAFF
TRBV12-3/TRBV12-4	.	TRBJ2-5	.	TGTGCCAGCAGTTTAACCAGGACAGCCTCCCAAGAGACCCAGTACTTC	CASSLTRTASQETQYF
TRBV5-4	.	TRBJ1-2	.	TGTGCCAGCAGCTTTAAGGAGGACTATGGCTACACCTTC	CASSFKEDYGYTF
TRBV6-5	few	TRBJ1-2	.	TGTGCCAGCAGCCATCCAAACTATGGCTACACCTTC	CASSHPNYGYTF
TRBV4-1	.	TRBJ2-7	.	TGCGCCAGCAGCCAAGGAAGAACCCCTCGCGAGCAGTACTTC	CASSQGRTPREQYF
TRBV20-1	.	TRBJ1-5	TRBD1	TGCAGCGTTGGGACAGCTCCGAATCAGCCCCAGCATTTT	CSVGTAPNQPQHF
TRBV6-5	few	TRBJ1-2	.	TGTGCCAGCAGTTACAGGAGGACTCGTGCTAACTATGGCTACACCTTC	CASSYRRTRANYGYTF
TRBV6-5	.	TRBJ2-5	TRBD1	TGTGCCAGCAGTTACTCGAGGACAGGGGTCTCAAAGACCCAGTACTTC	CASSYSRTGVSKTQYF
TRBV6-5	.	TRBJ2-5	.	TGTGCCAGCAGTTACGCGACTGGGACACTCCAAGAGACCCAGTACTTC	CASSYATGTLQETQYF